This entry lists 20 T cell receptor beta chains sequenced from one sample in a study of blood T cell repertoires in COVID-19. The data were produced by immunoSEQ multiplex PCR, yet TCRdb's version contains in-frame clones alone and is incomplete. The table has around 140,000 clones, 60% to 85% seen once. The sample was peripheral blood. All receptors derive from a man aged 50-59 years with acute or convalescent COVID-19.

CDR3 sequence: CASSSLRGSETQYF. CDR3 DNA: TGTGCCAGCAGCTCGCTTAGGGGATCAGAGACCCAGTACTTC. The chain recombines TRBV11-2 with TRBJ2-5; maybe TRBD1 (5 bases). Trimming cost V 4 bases and J 4 bases, with 13 bases left between them. This CDR3 has 14 amino acids. Germline V gene data show CDR1 as SGHAT and CDR2 as FQNNGV.

This clone was observed a single time. The chain recombines TRBV7-9 with TRBJ1-5; 7 bases agree with TRBD1. CDR3 length: 16 amino acids. Germline V lookup: CDR1 SEHNR, CDR2 FQNEAQ (reference sequence). V dropped 5 bases and J dropped 0; count of bases not matched to a gene: 7. Here the CDR3 DNA reads TGTGCCAGCAGCCCAGGGACAGAGGATAGCAATCAGCCCCAGCATTTT. The encoded protein is CASSPGTEDSNQPQHF. Complete variable domain (other parts from reference TRBV7-9 and TRBJ1-5): DTGVSQNPRHKITKRGQNVTFRCDPISEHNRLYWYRQTLGQGPEFLTYFQNEAQLEKSRLLSDRFSAERPKGSFSTLEIQRTEQGDSAMYLCASSPGTEDSNQPQHFGDGTRLSIL.

This clone was picked up one time. The chain carries TRBV10-2 and TRBJ2-1; D is perhaps TRBD2 (5 bases). V was trimmed by 6 bases and J by 4 bases, leaving 7 bases between them. The CDR3 loop spans 12 amino acids. Germline loops: CDR1 WSHSY, CDR2 SAAADI. CDR3 amino acids: CASREAYNEQFF. In nucleotides, the CDR3 is TGCGCCAGCAGGGAGGCGTACAATGAGCAGTTCTTC.

The rearrangement uses TRBV6-1 and TRBJ1-4, with 10 bases fitting TRBD1. Germline V lookup: CDR1 MNHNS, CDR2 SASEGT. With V trimmed by 3 bases and J by 7 bases, 14 bases remained unmatched. The CDR3 extends over 18 amino acids. The CDR3: CASSEPGQGFLRFEKLFF. Written as DNA, the CDR3 is TGTGCCAGCAGTGAGCCGGGACAGGGGTTTTTGAGGTTTGAAAAACTGTTTTTT.

The chain joins TRBV6-4 to TRBJ1-2; D is perhaps TRBD1 (6 bases). The V end lost 4 bases, the J end lost 4 bases, and 13 bases lay between the germline ends. The germline V gene encodes CDR1 MRHNA and CDR2 SNTAGT. The CDR3 has 14 amino acids. CDR3 nucleotide sequence: TGTGCCAGCAGTGCCACGGACAGTGGCTATGGCTACACCTTC. Translation: CASSATDSGYGYTF.

J is TRBJ1-2 and V is TRBV12-3 or TRBV12-4; the match to TRBD1 covers 7 bases. There are 12 residues in the CDR3. V lost 8 bases and J lost 4; bases outside the gene matches: 4. This CDR3 reads CASSGTAYGYTF. CDR3 nucleotide sequence: TGTGCCAGCTCAGGGACAGCCTATGGCTACACCTTC.

Of note for this clone: This sample also contains other DNA sequences that code for the same CDR3. Here the CDR3 DNA reads TGTGCCAGCAGCCGACAGGGCGTCAGGGGAGAGACCCAGTACTTC. It yields the protein CASSRQGVRGETQYF. The rearrangement joins TRBV3-1 (or the pseudogene TRBV3-2) to TRBJ2-5; 7 nucleotides agree with TRBD1. The J segment lost 4 bases and the V segment lost 4 bases, leaving 9 bases of the junction unmatched. Per the germline V gene, CDR1 is LGHDT and CDR2 is YNNKEL (reference sequence). CDR3 length equals 15 residues.

The chain has TRBV18 and TRBJ1-5, with 12 bases fitting TRBD1. The CDR3 has 20 amino acids. Trimming at V came to 5 bases and at J to 2 bases, leaving 16 bases not matched to a gene. CDR1 is KGHSH and CDR2 is LQKENI in the germline V gene. The CDR3 DNA is TGTGCCAGCTCAGCTGCCGGGACAGGGGGCTTATTGGTCGGCAATCAGCCCCAGCATTTT. Protein product: CASSAAGTGGLLVGNQPQHF.

The J gene is TRBJ2-1, the V gene TRBV10-2; 14 bases are a match to TRBD2. V was pared by 6 bases and J by 7 bases, with 8 bases of the junction left unmatched. Germline assignment: CDR1 WSHSY and CDR2 SAAADI. This CDR3 is 16 amino acids long. The CDR3 DNA follows: TGCGCCAGCAGCCGGACTAGCGGGGGGCGGGTAAATGAGCAGTTCTTC. Encoded protein: CASSRTSGGRVNEQFF.

The chain is built from TRBV21-1 and TRBJ2-7; the table's D call, TRBD1, was not checked against the DNA. TRBV21-1 is reported as a pseudogene. The CDR3 is made up of 18 amino acids. The CDR3 DNA follows: TGTGCCAGCCTTTCTGGGCCCGGGACAGGGGTACGATCCTACGAGCAGTACTTC. Translation: CASLSGPGTGVRSYEQYF.

This chain joins TRBV6-1 and TRBJ1-6, with D unresolved. CDR1 is MNHNS and CDR2 is SASEGT in the germline V gene. Trimming shortened V by 2 bases and J by 0 bases, and 8 bases separated the two germline ends. The CDR3 contains 16 residues. DNA for the CDR3: TGTGCCAGCAGTGAATCTCTAAGCTCCTATAATTCACCCCTCCACTTT. Translating gives CASSESLSSYNSPLHF.

The rearrangement uses TRBV7-8 and TRBJ2-3; 10 bases line up with TRBD1. CDR1 and CDR2 (germline): SGHVS, FQNEAQ. The V gene end was trimmed by 5 bases and the J gene end by 6 bases; junction bases not matched to a gene: 8. CDR3 length: 15 residues. The DNA for the CDR3 is TGTGCCAGCAGCCAAGACAGGGGGCTGGGGGATACGCAGTATTTT. Translating gives CASSQDRGLGDTQYF.

This clone was detected only a few times. This chain connects TRBV6-1 to TRBJ2-1; D possibly corresponds to TRBD1 (6 bases). From germline, CDR1 is MNHNS and CDR2 SASEGT. This CDR3 is built from 14 residues. The V end lost 3 bases, the J end lost 5 bases, and 11 bases lay between the germline ends. The CDR3 DNA follows: TGTGCCAGCAGTGAGGGGGCTAGTAACAATGAGCAGTTCTTC. It encodes CASSEGASNNEQFF.

The rearrangement links TRBV12-3 or TRBV12-4 to TRBJ2-2, with D uncertain. This CDR3 has 13 amino acids. Trimming took 1 base from V and 3 from J, leaving 3 bases between them. CDR3 DNA sequence: TGTGCCAGCAGTTTAGGGCACACCGGGGAGCTGTTTTTT. Protein: CASSLGHTGELFF.

The chain recombines TRBV5-8 with TRBJ2-5, with a weak D call TRBD2 (6 bases). Per germline, CDR1 SGHTS and CDR2 YDEGEE. The CDR3 has 17 residues. The germline V and J ends were trimmed by 5 bases and 0 bases, with 20 bases remaining between them. The CDR3 DNA is TGTGCCAGCAGTCTGGCCATGTCTAGCGAATACCAAGAGACCCAGTACTTC. Protein sequence: CASSLAMSSEYQETQYF. The whole variable domain, remainder taken from reference TRBV5-8 and TRBJ2-5, is EAGVTQSPTHLIKTRGQQATLRCSPISGHTSVYWYQQALGLGLQFLLWYDEGEERNRGNFPPRFSGRQFPNYSSELNVNALELEDSALYLCASSLAMSSEYQETQYFGPGTRLLVL.

V usage is TRBV25-1 and J usage is TRBJ2-1; D is perhaps TRBD1 (6 bases). From germline, CDR1 is MGHDK and CDR2 SYGVNS. V lost 1 base and J 5 bases, leaving 9 bases between the germline ends. CDR3 size: 14 residues. CDR3 loop: CASSEWGRNNEQFF. The CDR3 DNA follows: TGTGCCAGCAGTGAATGGGGGCGAAACAATGAGCAGTTCTTC.

The chain has TRBV11-2 and TRBJ2-2, with 10 positions matching TRBD2. Germline V CDR1 and CDR2: SGHAT, FQNNGV. The CDR3 has 18 amino acids. Trimming cost V 6 bases and J 4 bases; bases outside gene matches: 14. CDR3 coding DNA: TGTGCCAGCAGAACGCGGCTAGCGGGGGAGGCAGTCACCGGGGAGCTGTTTTTT. Protein sequence: CASRTRLAGEAVTGELFF.

This chain links TRBV11-2 with TRBJ2-5; TRBD2 aligns across 8 bases. The germline gives CDR1 SGHAT, CDR2 FQNNGV. V trimming: 1 base; J trimming: 5 bases; junction bases outside the gene matches: 9. The CDR3 length is 16 residues. CDR3 residues: CASSLVTGGPSETQYF. The DNA of the CDR3 is TGTGCCAGCAGCTTAGTAACGGGGGGGCCCTCGGAGACCCAGTACTTC. Combining the CDR3 with reference TRBV11-2 and TRBJ2-5 gives the whole variable domain EAGVAQSPRYKIIEKRQSVAFWCNPISGHATLYWYQQILGQGPKLLIQFQNNGVVDDSQLPKDRFSAERLKGVDSTLKIQPAKLEDSAVYLCASSLVTGGPSETQYFGPGTRLLVL.

In its sample, this clone was seen once. CDR3 residues: CATSEGQGGNGYTF. Here the CDR3 DNA reads TGTGCCACCAGTGAAGGACAGGGCGGGAATGGCTACACCTTC. The genes are TRBV24-1 and TRBJ1-2; 8 positions match TRBD1. The CDR3 sequence is 14 residues long. Germline V gives CDR1 KGHDR, CDR2 SFDVKD. The V gene end was trimmed by 4 bases and the J gene end by 6 bases; junction bases not matched to a gene: 6.

This chain joins TRBV5-1 and TRBJ1-1; no clear D. In germline, CDR1 is SGHRS, CDR2 YFSETQ. This CDR3 region has 13 residues. V was clipped by 0 bases and J by 3 bases, with 6 bases between them. The CDR3 bases are TGCGCCAGCAGCTTGGTTCCCGACACTGAAGCTTTCTTT. Translation: CASSLVPDTEAFF.